This TCR beta chain stems from a study of T cell changes during pregnancy in multiple sclerosis. The germline CDR1 and CDR2 sequences are LNHNV and YYDKDF (reference sequence). Trimming took 6 bases from V and 4 from J, leaving 15 bases between them. The CDR3 length is 14 residues. Clones were sequenced by immunoSEQ multiplex PCR, and TCRdb holds only the in-frame ones, with some missing. Of tens of thousands of clones in the sample, more than 85% were seen once. This clone was observed a few times. The sequence derives from a female donor in good health, enrolled as a control in a pregnancy study. Sequencing used peripheral blood, obtained in the first trimester of pregnancy. The rearrangement joins TRBV15 to TRBJ1-2; D possibly corresponds to TRBD1 (5 bases). In DNA form, the CDR3 reads TGTGCCACCAGATTGGCGGGGGACCCCTATGGCTACACCTTC. Its protein is CATRLAGDPYGYTF.